These 7 T cell receptor beta chains originate from one sample sequenced in a study of post-analysis software for immune sequencing data (dated by TCRdb to between 2014 and 2016). The paper as a whole reports these results and caveats: Patients showed significantly higher frequencies than controls for about 5 TRBV segments, among them TRBV5-6, TRBV5-1 and TRBV20-1.

The library came from PCR. The sequencing machine was an Illumina HiSeq 2500. To reduce PCR and sequencing biases, unique molecular identifiers were incorporated into the TCR beta cDNA libraries. The raw public data were reprocessed by TCRdb itself: fastp quality trimming at Q25, MiXCR clonotype calling, in-frame beta chains only. When rows share a CDR3 protein, they turn into one entry using the most common DNA and genes. The sample table shows hundreds of thousands of distinct CDR3 sequences, and 30% are seen once. Of the sample, roughly 0.54% falls within the top ten clones. For these TCRs, the target antigens are not known. The sample was blood. The receptors come from a girl under 18 with multiple sclerosis.

This clonotype turned up a few times. The chain combines TRBV3-1 with TRBJ2-7, with D perhaps assigned TRBD1 or TRBD2 (5 bases each). V shed 2 bases and J shed 3 bases, with 11 bases lying between them. CDR3 length equals 14 residues. Germline loops: CDR1 LGHDT, CDR2 YNNKEL (reference sequence). CDR3 in amino acids: CASSQQTRGYEQYF. CDR3 DNA: TGTGCCAGCAGCCAACAGACGAGGGGCTACGAGCAGTACTTC.

This clonotype was seen a handful of times. J is TRBJ2-1 and V is TRBV10-3; 16 bases map to TRBD2. Germline assignment: CDR1 ENHRY and CDR2 SYGVKD. The CDR3 has 17 amino acids. The J segment lost 6 bases and the V segment lost 6 bases, leaving 8 bases of the junction unmatched. The chain's CDR3 is CAISSGTSGRAINEQFF. The CDR3 coding sequence is TGTGCCATCAGCTCCGGGACTAGCGGGAGGGCCATCAATGAGCAGTTCTTC.

This clonotype was detected ten times or more. The chain is built from TRBV12-3 or TRBV12-4 and TRBJ1-2, with D possibly being TRBD1 (6 bases). Deletions cut 5 bases from V and 4 bases from J, with 11 bases between. This CDR3 region has 13 residues. The CDR3 DNA sequence: TGTGCCAGCAGTGGGGACAACAGCTATGGCTACACCTTC. Encoded protein: CASSGDNSYGYTF.

J is TRBJ1-5 and V is TRBV9, with D tentatively TRBD1 (6 bases). Trimming stripped 4 bases from V and 7 bases from J, with 21 bases between. CDR1 is SGDLS and CDR2 is YYNGEE in the germline V gene. This CDR3 contains 16 residues. In DNA form, the CDR3 reads TGTGCCAGCAGCACCTCCCCGGCATTGGGGGGCCAGCCCCAGCATTTT. Protein product: CASSTSPALGGQPQHF.

This chain connects TRBV7-9 to TRBJ2-3; unclear D gene. This CDR3 is built from 13 residues. Trimming stripped 5 bases from V and 14 bases from J, with 20 bases between. The V gene's germline CDR1 is SEHNR and CDR2 FQNEAQ (reference sequence). CDR3 loop: CASSESSFADPYF. CDR3 in DNA: TGTGCCAGCAGCGAGTCTTCTTTTGCGGATCCGTATTTT.

The V call is TRBV20-1, the J call TRBJ1-5; D might be TRBD1 (5 bases). V lost 6 bases and J lost 6, with 15 bases in between. The CDR3 is 13 amino acids. Germline lookup yields CDR1 DFQATT and CDR2 SNEGSKA (reference sequence). The CDR3 nucleotides are TGCAGTGCCTCGACGTCTGGGGGTCAGCCCCAGCATTTT. It encodes CSASTSGGQPQHF.

This rearrangement joins TRBV9 to TRBJ2-2, with TRBD2 as a possible D gene (5 bases). There are 16 residues in the CDR3. CDR1 and CDR2 from the germline V gene are SGDLS and YYNGEE. Trimming pared 0 bases from V and 3 bases from J, leaving 12 bases between. CDR3 sequence (DNA): TGTGCCAGCAGCGTAGGGAGGACTTGCGACACCGGGGAGCTGTTTTTT. The encoded protein is CASSVGRTCDTGELFF.